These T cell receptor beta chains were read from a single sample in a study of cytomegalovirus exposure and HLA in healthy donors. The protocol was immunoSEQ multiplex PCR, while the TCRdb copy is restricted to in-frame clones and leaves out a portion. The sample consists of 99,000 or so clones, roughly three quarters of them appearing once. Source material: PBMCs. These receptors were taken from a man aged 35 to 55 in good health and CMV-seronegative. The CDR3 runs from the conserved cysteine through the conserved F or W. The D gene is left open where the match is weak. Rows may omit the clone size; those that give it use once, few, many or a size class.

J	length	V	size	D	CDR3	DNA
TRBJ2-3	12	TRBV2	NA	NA	CASSVRTDTQYF	TGTGCCAGCAGTGTTCGGACAGATACGCAGTATTTT
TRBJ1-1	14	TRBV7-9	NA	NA	CSSSAWGVDTEAFF	TGTTCCAGCAGCGCCTGGGGGGTAGACACTGAAGCTTTCTTT
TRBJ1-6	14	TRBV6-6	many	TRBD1	CASSLGTGDSPLHF	TGTGCCAGCAGCCTAGGGACAGGGGATTCACCCCTCCACTTT
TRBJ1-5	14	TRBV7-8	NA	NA	CASSWADSNQPQHF	TGTGCCAGCAGCTGGGCAGATAGCAATCAGCCCCAGCATTTT
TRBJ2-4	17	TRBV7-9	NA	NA	CSSSFHGGGLAKNIQYF	TGTTCCAGCAGCTTTCACGGCGGAGGCCTAGCCAAAAACATTCAGTACTTC
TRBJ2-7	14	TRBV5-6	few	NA	CASSLWLANYEQYF	TGTGCCAGCAGCTTGTGGCTAGCCAACTACGAGCAGTACTTC
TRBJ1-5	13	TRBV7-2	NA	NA	CASSLMGDQPQHF	TGTGCCAGCAGCTTAATGGGAGATCAGCCCCAGCATTTT
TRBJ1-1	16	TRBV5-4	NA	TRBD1	CASSFPGQGARTEAFF	TGTGCCAGCAGCTTCCCAGGGCAGGGGGCGCGAACTGAAGCTTTCTTT
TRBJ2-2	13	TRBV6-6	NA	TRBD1	CATRDRSTGELFF	TGTGCCACCCGGGACAGAAGCACCGGGGAGCTGTTTTTT
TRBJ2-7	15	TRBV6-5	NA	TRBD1	CASSPGTGGTYEQYF	TGTGCCAGCAGTCCAGGGACAGGGGGAACCTACGAGCAGTACTTC
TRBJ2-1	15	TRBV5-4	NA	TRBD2	CASSLLAGTYNEQFF	TGTGCCAGCAGCTTACTAGCGGGAACCTACAATGAGCAGTTCTTC
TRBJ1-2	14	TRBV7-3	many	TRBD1	CASSQGQGPYGYTF	TGTGCCAGCAGCCAAGGACAGGGCCCTTATGGCTACACCTTC
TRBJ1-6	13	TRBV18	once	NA	CASSPPGGSPLHF	TGTGCCAGCTCACCGCCCGGGGGTTCACCCCTCCACTTT
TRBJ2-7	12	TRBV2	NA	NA	CASSVSGDEQYF	TGTGCCAGCAGTGTATCCGGGGACGAGCAGTACTTC
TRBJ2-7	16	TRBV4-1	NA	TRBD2	CASSLGVGRGFYEQYF	TGCGCCAGCAGCCTCGGGGTCGGGAGGGGCTTCTACGAGCAGTACTTC
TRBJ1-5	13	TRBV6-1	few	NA	CASSRTDYQPQHF	TGTGCCAGCAGCAGGACAGATTATCAGCCCCAGCATTTT
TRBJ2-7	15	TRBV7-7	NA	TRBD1	CASSLERTGVNEQYF	TGTGCTAGCAGCTTAGAAAGGACAGGGGTAAACGAGCAGTACTTC
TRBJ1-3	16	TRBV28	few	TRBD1	CASNQIGTESGNTIYF	TGTGCCAGCAACCAGATCGGGACAGAGTCAGGAAACACCATATATTTT
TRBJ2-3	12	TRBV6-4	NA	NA	CASRLTPHSRYF	TGTGCCAGCAGGTTAACACCCCACAGTAGGTATTTT
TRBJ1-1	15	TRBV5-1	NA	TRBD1	CASSPRRQGNTEAFF	TGCGCCAGCAGCCCCAGGAGACAGGGTAACACTGAAGCTTTCTTT
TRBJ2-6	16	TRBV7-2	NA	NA	CASSQGLTSGANVLTF	TGTGCCAGCAGCCAGGGACTGACCTCTGGGGCCAACGTCCTGACTTTC
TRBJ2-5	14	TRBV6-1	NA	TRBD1	CASSESRGRETQYF	TGTGCCAGCAGTGAAAGCAGGGGGCGCGAGACCCAGTACTTC
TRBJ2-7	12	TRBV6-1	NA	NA	CASQEGSYEQYF	TGTGCCAGCCAGGAGGGCTCCTACGAGCAGTACTTC
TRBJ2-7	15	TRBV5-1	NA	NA	CASSLAPGTTYEQYF	TGCGCCAGCAGCTTGGCCCCGGGTACGACCTACGAGCAGTACTTC
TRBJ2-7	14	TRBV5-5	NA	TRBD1	CASSPSGQSYEQYF	TGTGCCAGCAGCCCGTCGGGACAGAGCTACGAGCAGTACTTC
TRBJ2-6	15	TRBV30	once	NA	CAWSVPRDGANVLTF	TGTGCCTGGAGTGTACCCAGGGATGGGGCCAACGTCCTGACTTTC
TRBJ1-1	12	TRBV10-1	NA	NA	CASMGHNTEAFF	TGCGCCAGCATGGGACACAACACTGAAGCTTTCTTT
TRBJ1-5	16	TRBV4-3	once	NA	CASSQDWGPSNQPQHF	TGCGCCAGCAGCCAAGATTGGGGCCCTAGCAATCAGCCCCAGCATTTT
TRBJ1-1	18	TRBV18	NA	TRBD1	CASSPYDRGPPMNTEAFF	TGTGCCAGCTCACCATACGATAGGGGGCCTCCCATGAACACTGAAGCTTTCTTT
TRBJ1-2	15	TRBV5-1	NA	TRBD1	CASGGQGAPNYGYTF	TGCGCCAGCGGAGGACAGGGGGCCCCGAACTATGGCTACACCTTC
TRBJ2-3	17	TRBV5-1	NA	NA	CASSFRTVTPSTDTQYF	TGCGCCAGCAGCTTCAGGACAGTGACCCCTAGCACAGATACGCAGTATTTT
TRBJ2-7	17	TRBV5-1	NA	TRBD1	CASSLAGWQGVSYEQYF	TGCGCCAGCAGCTTGGCCGGGTGGCAGGGGGTCTCCTACGAGCAGTACTTC
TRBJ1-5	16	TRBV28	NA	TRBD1	CASSWRQGSSNQPQHF	TGTGCCAGCAGTTGGAGACAGGGGTCGAGCAATCAGCCCCAGCATTTT
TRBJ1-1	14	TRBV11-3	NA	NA	CASSSGGINTEAFF	TGTGCCAGCAGCTCCGGGGGAATAAACACTGAAGCTTTCTTT
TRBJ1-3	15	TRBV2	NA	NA	CASSERTASGNTIYF	TGTGCCAGCAGTGAAAGGACAGCCTCTGGAAACACCATATATTTT
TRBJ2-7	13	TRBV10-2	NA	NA	CASSKDSPYEQYF	TGCGCCAGCAGCAAGGACAGCCCCTACGAGCAGTACTTC
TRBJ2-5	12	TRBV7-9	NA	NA	CASSFAGETQYF	TGTGCCAGCAGCTTCGCCGGTGAGACCCAGTACTTC